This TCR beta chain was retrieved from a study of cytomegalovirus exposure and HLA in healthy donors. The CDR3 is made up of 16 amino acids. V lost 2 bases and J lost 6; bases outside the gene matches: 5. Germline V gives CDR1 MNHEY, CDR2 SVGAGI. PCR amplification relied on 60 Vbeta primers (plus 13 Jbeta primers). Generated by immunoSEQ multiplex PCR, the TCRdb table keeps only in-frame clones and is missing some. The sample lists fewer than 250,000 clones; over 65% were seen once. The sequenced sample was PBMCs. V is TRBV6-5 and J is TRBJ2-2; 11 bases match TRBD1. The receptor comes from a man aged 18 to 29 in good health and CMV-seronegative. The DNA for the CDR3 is TGTGCCAGCAGTTACACAGGGACAGGGGGAGCCGGGGAGCTGTTTTTT. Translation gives CASSYTGTGGAGELFF.